The rows below give T cell receptor beta chains drawn from one sample of a study of CD8 T cells in Susac syndrome. TCRdb fed the immunoSEQ multiplex PCR reads into MiXCR, producing one record per CDR3 protein. The table lists approximately 200,000 distinct CDR3 sequences, approximately 90% of them singletons. The specimen was CD8+ T cells from PBMCs. The source of these receptors is a human donor with multiple sclerosis. Each CDR3 is given without its conserved first and last residue. The order of the fields is J gene, V gene, CDR3 protein.

TRBJ2-1	TRBV5-4	ASSSPLASNEQF
TRBJ2-5	TRBV5-1	ASSQTGGQETQY
TRBJ2-1	TRBV5-4	ASSPGQTSGNNEQF
TRBJ2-7	TRBV25-1	ASRLADSSYEQY
TRBJ2-2	TRBV7-9	ASSLRVPGQGFDTGELF
TRBJ2-7	TRBV6-5	ASSQKWGTGSEQY
TRBJ1-1	TRBV30	ARRDRMNTEAF
TRBJ2-5	TRBV5-5	ASSLSDVGEQETQY
TRBJ1-4	TRBV6-1	ASSRGKLF
TRBJ2-5	TRBV4-3	ASSQDRDRGPETQY
TRBJ2-3	TRBV11-2	ASSLVHLADTQY
TRBJ1-6	TRBV9	ASSVGDRDSPLH
TRBJ2-4	TRBV7-9	ASSRSTGVAKNIQY
TRBJ2-5	TRBV2	ASSVLAEAQETQY
TRBJ1-2	TRBV5-4	ASSLAPVDGYT
TRBJ2-3	TRBV29-1	SVERLSFSGITDTQY
TRBJ2-1	TRBV4-1	ASSQAGGEQF
TRBJ2-2	TRBV7-3	ASSLLLGRGAGELF
TRBJ1-1	TRBV9	ASSVGEGNTEAF
TRBJ1-2	TRBV6-5	ASSYSAGTFYGYT
TRBJ1-2	TRBV7-9	ASSPGLNYGYT
TRBJ1-3	TRBV10-2	AISAGQGTGNTIY
TRBJ2-1	TRBV12-3/TRBV12-4	ASRGLYNEQF
TRBJ2-1	TRBV27	ASSPASTYNEQF
TRBJ1-1	TRBV5-6	ASSLGQGEVAF
TRBJ1-1	TRBV27	ASSLTGINTEAF
TRBJ2-2	TRBV27	ASSRFGSGTYTGELF
TRBJ1-6	TRBV5-6	ASSLNINSPLH
TRBJ2-7	TRBV19	ASSKSSGAEQY
TRBJ1-5	TRBV7-9	ASSSGGKNQPQH
TRBJ2-2	TRBV19	ASSISGERNTGELF
TRBJ2-2	TRBV10-3	AISESLLAGGPYTGELF
TRBJ1-4	TRBV18	ASSPTTGGAHNEKLF
TRBJ1-1	TRBV25-1	ASSPRSGGPEAF
TRBJ2-1	TRBV20-1	SASPLAGDTYNEQF
TRBJ2-2	TRBV13	ASSSGPRNTGELF
TRBJ2-2	TRBV12-3/TRBV12-4	ASSSDLEAGELF
TRBJ1-5	TRBV4-3	ASSQLQGQPQH